These 18 T cell receptor beta chains share one sample of origin, sequenced in a study of immune characterization of retroperitoneal liposarcoma. TCRdb reanalysed the PCR reads using MiXCR and keeps one entry per CDR3 protein. The repertoire includes around 4,600 distinct CDR3 sequences, around a third of them detected once, and roughly 30% sits in the top ten. The sequenced material came from tumor tissue. The receptors originated from a female donor with retroperitoneal liposarcoma.

V is TRBV5-1 and J is TRBJ2-1, with 8 bases aligning to TRBD1. Germline loops: CDR1 SGHRS, CDR2 YFSETQ. The CDR3 covers 15 residues. The V gene end was trimmed by 4 bases and the J gene end by 3 bases; junction bases not matched to a gene: 6. CDR3 amino acids: CASSLGQADYNEQFF. CDR3 DNA: TGCGCCAGCAGCCTGGGACAGGCAGACTACAATGAGCAGTTCTTC.

This clonotype was detected a few times. The chain carries TRBV6-1 and TRBJ1-4; no definite D call. The V and J ends lost 1 base and 2 bases respectively, with 11 bases between them. The CDR3 has 16 residues. The germline V gene has CDR1 MNHNS and CDR2 SASEGT. This chain's CDR3 is CASSEEPQTTNEKLFF. The CDR3 DNA reads as TGTGCCAGCAGTGAAGAACCACAGACTACTAATGAAAAACTGTTTTTT.

The chain has TRBV6-6 and TRBJ2-2; 7 bases are shared with TRBD1. The J segment lost 2 bases and the V segment lost 5 bases, leaving 5 bases of the junction unmatched. The CDR3 covers 15 residues. Germline lookup yields CDR1 MNHNY and CDR2 SVGAGI (reference sequence). CDR3 in DNA: TGTGCCAGCAGTCGAGGGACAGACAACACCGGGGAGCTGTTTTTT. It codes for CASSRGTDNTGELFF.

This clonotype was observed at least ten times. The chain employs TRBV6-1 and TRBJ2-1, with TRBD2 matching 11 bases. The J segment lost 9 bases and the V segment lost 8 bases, leaving 9 bases of the junction unmatched. The CDR3 has 14 amino acids. From germline, CDR1 is MNHNS and CDR2 SASEGT. The CDR3 sequence: CASQLAGAGSEQFF. CDR3 DNA: TGTGCCAGCCAACTAGCGGGAGCCGGAAGTGAGCAGTTCTTC.

This chain links TRBV12-5 with TRBJ1-2, with no clear D. Germline V gene data show CDR1 as LGHNT and CDR2 as FRNRAP. This CDR3 is 11 amino acids long. The V end was cut by 5 bases, the J end by 5 bases, with 6 bases between. CDR3 sequence reads: CASGPLYGYTF. Here the CDR3 DNA reads TGTGCTAGTGGTCCCCTATATGGCTACACCTTC.

This clonotype appeared a few times. This chain connects TRBV7-6 to TRBJ2-3, with 8 positions matching TRBD2. Unmatched junction bases numbered 8, after V lost 5 bases and J lost 1 base. This CDR3 has 16 residues. CDR1 is SGHVS, CDR2 FNYEAQ, per germline. CDR3 sequence reads: CASSASGSWGTDTQYF. CDR3 nucleotide sequence: TGTGCCAGCAGCGCGAGCGGGAGTTGGGGCACAGATACGCAGTATTTT.

Only a few counts were recorded for this clonotype. The CDR3 DNA reads as TGTGCCAGCAGCTTAGAAACTAGCGGGAGGGGGGGGGAGCAGTTCTTC. Translated, it gives CASSLETSGRGGEQFF. This chain joins TRBV7-8 and TRBJ2-1; 13 bases fit TRBD2. The germline gives CDR1 SGHVS, CDR2 FQNEAQ. Trimming removed 1 base from V and 10 bases from J; junction bases left unmatched: 7. The CDR3 has 16 amino acids. Full variable domain (remainder filled in from reference TRBV7-8 and TRBJ2-1): GAGVSQSPRYKVAKRGQDVALRCDPISGHVSLFWYQQALGQGPEFLTYFQNEAQLDKSGLPSDRFFAERPEGSVSTLKIQRTQQEDSAVYLCASSLETSGRGGEQFFGPGTRLTVL.

CDR3 loop: CASSPRDRENTEAFF. In nucleotides, the CDR3 is TGTGCCAGCAGCCCCCGGGACAGGGAGAACACTGAAGCTTTCTTT. This rearrangement joins TRBV7-8 to TRBJ1-1, with 9 nucleotides matching TRBD1. The CDR3 consists of 15 residues. Germline V gene data show CDR1 as SGHVS and CDR2 as FQNEAQ. V was clipped by 5 bases and J by 1 base; unmatched bases: 5.

The gene calls are TRBV7-2 and TRBJ2-1; TRBD1 aligns across 10 bases. CDR3 length: 14 amino acids. V lost 1 base and J lost 6; bases outside the gene matches: 0. The V gene's germline CDR1 is SGHTA and CDR2 FQGNSA. The CDR3 sequence: CASSLGTGGNEQFF. DNA for the CDR3: TGTGCCAGCAGCTTAGGGACAGGGGGCAATGAGCAGTTCTTC.

This clonotype is hyperexpanded. The genes are TRBV12-3 or TRBV12-4 and TRBJ2-1; 14 bases are a match to TRBD2. J was trimmed by 7 bases and V by 6 bases; bases with no gene match: 5. The CDR3 has 15 amino acids. Here the CDR3 reads CASRAGLAGGNEQFF. CDR3 bases: TGTGCCAGCAGGGCTGGACTAGCGGGAGGAAATGAGCAGTTCTTC.

The table lists this clonotype with a few counts. This rearrangement joins TRBV6-1 to TRBJ2-3; D perhaps matches TRBD2 (5 bases). TRBJ2-5 explains the end of the DNA better; the J call may be wrong. Germline lookup yields CDR1 MNHNS and CDR2 SASEGT. This CDR3 region has 14 residues. The CDR3: CASTPSGLGETQYF. The CDR3 DNA follows: TGTGCCAGCACGCCATCTGGACTCGGGGAGACCCAGTACTTC.

This clonotype was detected a few times. The rearrangement uses TRBV7-6 and TRBJ2-5; 9 positions match TRBD2. Germline assignment: CDR1 SGHVS and CDR2 FNYEAQ. With 2 bases clipped from V and 1 base from J, the junction kept 2 bases outside the gene matches. The CDR3 spans 15 residues. The CDR3, as DNA: TGTGCCAGCAGCTTAAGCGGGAGGACCCAAGAGACCCAGTACTTC. The encoded protein is CASSLSGRTQETQYF.

DNA for the CDR3: TGTGCCAGCAGCTTGGGCCCAACAGATACGCAGTATTTT. This sequence encodes CASSLGPTDTQYF. The rearrangement joins TRBV11-2 to TRBJ2-3; D is ambiguous. Germline CDR1 SGHAT, CDR2 FQNNGV. CDR3 length: 13 amino acids. Trimming took 3 bases from V and 3 from J, leaving 7 bases between them.

V is TRBV7-2 and J is TRBJ2-1; D is perhaps TRBD1 or TRBD2 (5 bases each). TRBJ2-7 explains the end of the DNA better; the J call may be wrong. Germline values: CDR1 SGHTA, CDR2 FQGNSA. The CDR3 has 15 residues. The CDR3 sequence is CASSFRAGTGYEQYF. The CDR3 region has the DNA TGTGCCAGCAGCTTCAGGGCCGGGACGGGCTACGAGCAGTACTTC.

The chain recombines TRBV6-1 with TRBJ2-1, with TRBD1 matching 7 bases. The V gene end was trimmed by 5 bases and the J gene end by 10 bases; junction bases not matched to a gene: 14. Per the germline V gene, CDR1 is MNHNS and CDR2 is SASEGT. This CDR3 is built from 15 residues. CDR3 in amino acids: CASSYRGPSPYEQFF. As DNA, the CDR3 is TGTGCCAGCAGTTACAGGGGACCAAGCCCGTACGAGCAGTTCTTC.

The genes are TRBV10-1 and TRBJ2-1; D tentatively fits TRBD1 or TRBD2 (5 bases each). V was trimmed by 5 bases and J by 13 bases, leaving 18 bases between them. The CDR3 has 13 residues. CDR1 WNHNN and CDR2 SYGVQD come from the germline V gene (reference sequence). CDR3 amino acids: CASSKRNRDPQFF. For the CDR3, the DNA is TGCGCCAGCAGTAAAAGAAACCGGGACCCCCAGTTCTTC.

Only a few counts were recorded for this clonotype. The chain links TRBV4-1 to TRBJ2-7, with D possibly TRBD2 on 5 matching bases. This CDR3 spans 14 amino acids. Germline loops: CDR1 MGHRA, CDR2 YSYEKL. The V end lost 5 bases, the J end lost 2 bases, and 13 bases lay between the germline ends. The CDR3 protein is CASSTRAGTYEQYF. The CDR3 DNA sequence: TGCGCCAGCAGCACGAGGGCCGGGACCTACGAGCAGTACTTC.

This sequence joins TRBV12-3 or TRBV12-4 and TRBJ2-1, with 9 bases that match TRBD2. The DNA end is more similar to TRBJ2-7, so the J call may be wrong. CDR3 size: 14 residues. The CDR3 sequence: CASRTSGLYNEQYF. For the CDR3, the DNA is TGTGCCAGCAGGACTAGCGGATTGTACAATGAGCAGTACTTC.